What follows is one T cell receptor (beta chain) and its context. Its antigen is still unknown. Base qualities are not recorded, but no much larger clone differs from it by a single base. CDR1 MNHNY and CDR2 SVGAGI are derived from the germline V gene (reference sequence). The CDR3 spans 15 residues, from the cysteine through the phenylalanine. The CDR3 DNA has 45 bases and is translated from base 1. The germline V end is reduced by 6 bases and the J end by 1 base; junction bases left unmatched: 7. The immunoSEQ multiplex PCR assay was used to amplify the TCRB and TCRAD loci from a standardized amount of quality-controlled genomic DNA. The amplicons spanned the V(D)J region and were long enough to cover the CDR3 and allow V and J genes to be identified. Through the commercial immunoSEQ service, the amplicons were sequenced on an Illumina platform. Regarding the original processing steps: Primer bias and sequencing errors were corrected as previously described, and TCRAD and TCRB definitions were based on the IMGT database. The repertoires were analysed using immunoSEQ Analyzer 3.0 and VDJTools for basic statistics, V/J segment usage, diversity estimates, rarefaction and pairwise overlap. Chao1, ChaoE, Efron-Thisted, Shannon and inverse Simpson indices were used to estimate diversity, which was also estimated on datasets down-sampled to the smallest sample. Repertoire overlap used strict matching of CDR3 nucleotide sequence, V gene and J gene, with Jaccard-based multidimensional scaling clustering. TCRdb obtained this table from immuneACCESS and retained in-frame rearrangements with V and J assigned. These tables miss some clones; where compared with another copy, unresolved V genes account for less than half of the shortfall, and the remainder is unexplained. The DNA was the basis for D and trimming; V, J and clone size are from that table. The table for this sample lists under 150,000 clones; around 94% of them were counted only once. Around 0.024% of the sample comes from the top ten.

Thymus tissue was obtained as surgical resects removed during corrective cardiac surgery. In Finland, the donors were immunologically healthy infants who were having open corrective cardiac surgery for congenital heart defects. Thymocytes were released mechanically from tissue and stored at -70 °C as pellets of roughly 9.5-31 million cells. A QIAsymphony instrument was used to extract genomic DNA from the frozen cell pellets. The entry originates in a study of human thymus T cells (dated by TCRdb to the early 2020s). About the study as a whole: The study used roughly 8 infant thymus samples plus four related peripheral blood samples to characterize TCR alpha and beta repertoires. The cohort included six male and a couple of female infants, with donor ages spanning 7 to 244 days. Here is what the overall study found, with its caveats: Both the thymic and the peripheral blood repertoires appeared to show biased V and J gene segment usage. On average, thymus samples yielded about 730,000 unique TCRB clonotypes, whereas blood samples yielded some 92,000. Highly overlapping thymic TCR repertoires among unrelated individuals were reported in the related research.

The sequence was obtained from a boy younger than two with a congenital heart defect but otherwise immunologically healthy. The receptor chain draws on TRBV6-6 and TRBJ1-2, with TRBD1 matching 8 junction bases. The material sequenced was thymus tissue. In nucleotide form, the sequence is TGTGCCAGCAGCCGGACAGGGTATGGTAACTATGGCTACACCTTC. This sequence encodes CASSRTGYGNYGYTF.